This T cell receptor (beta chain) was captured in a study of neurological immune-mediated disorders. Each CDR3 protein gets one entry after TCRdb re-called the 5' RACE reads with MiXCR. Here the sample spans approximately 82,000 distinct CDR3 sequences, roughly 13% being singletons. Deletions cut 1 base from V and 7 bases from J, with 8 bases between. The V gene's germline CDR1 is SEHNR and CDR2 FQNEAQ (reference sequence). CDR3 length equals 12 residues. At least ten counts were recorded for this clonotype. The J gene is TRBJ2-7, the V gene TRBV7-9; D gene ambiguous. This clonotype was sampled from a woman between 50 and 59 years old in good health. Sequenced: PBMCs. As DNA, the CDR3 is TGTGCCAGCAGCTTAGGGCTCGCGGAGCAGTACTTC. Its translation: CASSLGLAEQYF.